The 29 T cell receptor beta chains in this list originate from one sample, sequenced in a study of beta chain features in type 1 diabetes. Whole-study findings and limits: All four CD4+ subsets from Type 1 diabetes patients carried moderately but significantly shorter TCRB CDR3s.

Expressed TCRB transcripts were sequenced because the entire RNA isolate underwent reverse transcription. The repertoire was sequenced with immunoSEQ multiplex PCR; TCRdb's copy has only in-frame clones and lacks some. The sample contains about 650,000 clones, over 10% of which appear only once. Their target antigens are unknown. Sequencing was done on a sample of naive CD4+ T cells from blood. These receptors all stem from a man aged 25 to 40 with type 1 diabetes.

The chain couples TRBV15 to TRBJ2-7; 9 bases match TRBD1. The J segment lost 3 bases and the V segment lost 0 bases, leaving 6 bases of the junction unmatched. This CDR3 contains 16 residues. The germline gives CDR1 LNHNV, CDR2 YYDKDF (reference sequence). CDR3 amino acids: CATSRDLPGQGYEQYF. The CDR3 DNA reads TGTGCCACCAGCAGAGACCTACCGGGACAGGGCTACGAGCAGTACTTC.

This clone was counted a few times. The chain carries TRBV6-5 and TRBJ1-2, with D perhaps TRBD1 (5 bases). V dropped 8 bases and J dropped 4 bases, with 11 bases sitting between them. The V gene's germline CDR1 is MNHEY and CDR2 SVGAGI. The CDR3 consists of 12 residues. As DNA, the CDR3 is TGTGCCAGCCGGGGGTGGGGCTATGGCTACACCTTC. Residues: CASRGWGYGYTF.

This clone was seen a few times. The rearrangement links TRBV7-3 to TRBJ1-4; D possibly corresponds to TRBD1 (5 bases). The V end was cut by 6 bases, the J end by 8 bases, with 19 bases between. Germline V gives CDR1 SGHTA, CDR2 FQGTGA. CDR3 length: 15 amino acids. As DNA, the CDR3 is TGTGCCAGCAGTGTAGGGTTAACAGGTCGGGAAAAACTGTTTTTT. Translation: CASSVGLTGREKLFF. Combining the CDR3 with reference TRBV7-3 and TRBJ1-4 gives the whole variable domain GAGVSQTPSNKVTEKGKYVELRCDPISGHTALYWYRQSLGQGPEFLIYFQGTGAADDSGLPNDRFFAVRPEGSVSTLKIQRTERGDSAVYLCASSVGLTGREKLFFGSGTQLSVL.

J is TRBJ1-5 and V is TRBV19, with D hard to call. Trimming took off 4 bases at V and 3 bases at J, with 7 bases between the two ends. CDR1 and CDR2 from the germline V gene are LNHDA and SQIVND (reference sequence). The CDR3 is made up of 13 amino acids. In DNA, the CDR3 is TGTGCCAGTAGTACAGGAATCAATCAGCCCCAGCATTTT. Encoded protein: CASSTGINQPQHF.

This clone has more than one count but fewer than ten. This chain links TRBV5-1 with TRBJ2-5, with a weak D call TRBD2 (6 bases). Germline CDR1 and CDR2: SGHRS and YFSETQ. V lost 0 bases and J lost 5, with 14 bases in between. There are 15 residues in the CDR3. CDR3 sequence: CASSLGSTSQETQYF. The CDR3 coding sequence is TGCGCCAGCAGCTTGGGAAGCACTAGCCAGGAGACCCAGTACTTC.

This clone was found a few times. V usage is TRBV5-1 and J usage is TRBJ2-7; D is perhaps TRBD1 (7 bases). The V end was cut by 3 bases, the J end by 6 bases, with 10 bases between. The CDR3 consists of 12 residues. The germline V gene has CDR1 SGHRS and CDR2 YFSETQ. The CDR3: CASSSGGREQYF. The CDR3 nucleotides are TGCGCCAGCAGCTCAGGGGGGCGCGAGCAGTACTTC.

In its sample, this clone was seen a few times. The genes are TRBV29-1 and TRBJ2-2; D remains ambiguous. CDR3 size: 13 residues. With 0 bases removed from V and 3 bases from J, the gap between germline ends came to 5 bases. CDR1 and CDR2 from the germline V gene are SQVTM and ANQGSEA. The CDR3 is CSVEDGYTGELFF. CDR3 in DNA: TGCAGCGTTGAAGACGGTTACACCGGGGAGCTGTTTTTT.

The rearrangement joins TRBV11-2 to TRBJ2-5; no definite D call. The CDR3 has 14 residues. From germline, CDR1 is SGHAT and CDR2 FQNNGV. Between the trimmed V and J ends, which lost 5 bases and 1 base, there was a span of 11 bases. The CDR3 protein is CASSPGTIQETQYF. As DNA, the CDR3 is TGTGCCAGCAGCCCAGGAACGATCCAAGAGACCCAGTACTTC.

The CDR3 reads CASSLTALNGYTF. As DNA, the CDR3 is TGTGCCAGCAGCTTAACCGCACTGAATGGCTACACCTTC. The rearrangement links TRBV7-9 to TRBJ1-2; no firm D call. CDR1 is SEHNR and CDR2 is FQNEAQ in the germline V gene (reference sequence). Between the trimmed V and J ends, which lost 2 bases and 6 bases, there was a span of 10 bases. The CDR3 runs 13 residues.

The genes are TRBV19 and TRBJ1-1, with D possibly being TRBD1 (6 bases). Germline CDR1 reads LNHDA; CDR2 reads SQIVND (reference sequence). The V gene lost 7 bases and the J gene lost 5 bases, with 14 bases spanning the gap. The CDR3 loop spans 13 amino acids. CDR3 sequence (DNA): TGTGCCAGTACACGGAGGAGGGGGACTGAAGCTTTCTTT. Encoded protein: CASTRRRGTEAFF.

This clone was detected a few times. The genes are TRBV7-6 and TRBJ1-6; a weak D match, TRBD1 (5 bases). CDR3 length equals 15 residues. V was trimmed by 5 bases and J by 10 bases, leaving 18 bases between them. Per germline, CDR1 SGHVS and CDR2 FNYEAQ. CDR3: CASSEWDRGRSPLHF. As DNA, the CDR3 is TGTGCCAGCAGCGAATGGGACCGGGGACGGTCACCCCTCCACTTT.

The V call is TRBV7-8, the J call TRBJ2-3, with D possibly being TRBD2 (6 bases). This CDR3 comprises 17 residues. The V gene lost 5 bases and the J gene lost 0 bases, with 18 bases spanning the gap. Germline V gives CDR1 SGHVS, CDR2 FQNEAQ. DNA for the CDR3: TGTGCCAGCAGCCCCGGCTTAAGGGAGGCTAGCACAGATACGCAGTATTTT. Its protein is CASSPGLREASTDTQYF.

This clone was detected only a few times. The sample holds other DNA sequences that translate to the same CDR3. The rearrangement joins TRBV7-2 to TRBJ2-3; 7 nucleotides match TRBD1. CDR1 and CDR2 from the germline V gene are SGHTA and FQGNSA. The CDR3 is made up of 15 amino acids. The junction had 7 bases not matched to a gene; V was cut back by 4 bases and J by 3 bases. CDR3 sequence (DNA): TGTGCCAGCAGCTCCCGACAGGGAACAACAGATACGCAGTATTTT. Protein sequence: CASSSRQGTTDTQYF.

This clone has a handful of counts. This chain links TRBV5-6 with TRBJ1-4; D is unresolved. The germline gives CDR1 SGHDT, CDR2 YYEEEE. Trimming left V 4 bases short and J 6 bases short, with 4 bases between. The CDR3 extends over 11 amino acids. CDR3 DNA sequence: TGTGCCAGCAGCGACCATGAAAAACTGTTTTTT. Amino acid sequence: CASSDHEKLFF.

The chain couples TRBV6-4 to TRBJ2-1, with TRBD2 matching 10 bases. This CDR3 comprises 15 residues. CDR1 MRHNA and CDR2 SNTAGT come from the germline V gene. V shed 5 bases, J shed 3 bases, and the junction held 4 bases outside the gene matches. CDR3 DNA: TGTGCCAGCAGTCCCCTAGCGGGAGACTACAATGAGCAGTTCTTC. This gives the protein CASSPLAGDYNEQFF.

The V and J genes are TRBV25-1 and TRBJ2-3, with D perhaps TRBD2 (6 bases). Trimming removed 7 bases at V and 3 bases at J, with 11 bases between. Germline CDR1 and CDR2: MGHDK and SYGVNS. The CDR3 loop spans 13 amino acids. The DNA of the CDR3 is TGTGCCAGCATGGAGGGGAGGACAGATACGCAGTATTTT. The encoded protein is CASMEGRTDTQYF.

The genes are TRBV9 and TRBJ1-1; possibly TRBD1 for D (6 bases). Looked up from germline, CDR1 is SGDLS and CDR2 is YYNGEE. The germline V and J ends were trimmed by 1 base and 8 bases, with 12 bases remaining between them. This CDR3 spans 13 amino acids. The CDR3 is CASSVSQGTEAFF. The CDR3 DNA is TGTGCCAGCAGCGTAAGTCAGGGGACCGAAGCTTTCTTT.

The rearrangement links TRBV30 to TRBJ2-2; TRBD1 matches 9 bases. This CDR3 has 13 residues. Trimming at V came to 6 bases and at J to 8 bases, leaving 7 bases not matched to a gene. Germline V lookup: CDR1 GTSNPN, CDR2 SVGIG (reference sequence). The CDR3 DNA reads TGTGCCTGTAGTACAGGGGGCTCAGGGGAGCTGTTTTTT. This translates into CACSTGGSGELFF.

This clone showed up just a few times. This sequence joins TRBV28 and TRBJ1-6, with D unclear. Germline CDR1 is MDHEN and CDR2 is SYDVKM. Between the trimmed V and J ends, which lost 4 bases and 5 bases, there was a span of 12 bases. The CDR3 is 15 residues long. The CDR3 DNA sequence: TGTGCCAGCAGTTCCGAGGGAGCAGATAATTCACCCCTCCACTTT. Its translation: CASSSEGADNSPLHF. Full variable domain (outside the CDR3, taken from reference TRBV28 and TRBJ1-6): DVKVTQSSRYLVKRTGEKVFLECVQDMDHENMFWYRQDPGLGLRLIYFSYDVKMKEKGDIPEGYSVSREKKERFSLILESASTNQTSMYLCASSSEGADNSPLHFGNGTRLTVT.

This clone was observed a handful of times. V and J are TRBV10-3 and TRBJ2-2; 7 bases map to TRBD1. The CDR3 is 17 residues long. J gave up 4 bases and V 2 bases, and 10 bases lay outside the gene matches. Germline CDR1 reads ENHRY; CDR2 reads SYGVKD. The CDR3 here is CAISEPLRRGFTGELFF. The CDR3 region has the DNA TGTGCCATCAGTGAGCCACTCCGCAGGGGGTTCACCGGGGAGCTGTTTTTT.

The chain couples TRBV4-3 to TRBJ2-7, with D tentatively TRBD1 or TRBD2 (5 bases each). CDR1 is LGHNA and CDR2 is YSLEER in the germline V gene. V lost 3 bases and J lost 5, with 17 bases in between. The CDR3 is 15 residues long. Here the CDR3 reads CASSHGRGAGDEQYF. The DNA for the CDR3 is TGCGCCAGCAGCCATGGGCGAGGGGCCGGCGACGAGCAGTACTTC.

This clone came up a few times. Other DNA sequences of this sample code for an identical CDR3. V gene TRBV7-9 combines with J gene TRBJ1-4, with TRBD1 identical over 9 bases. Germline CDR1 reads SEHNR; CDR2 reads FQNEAQ (reference sequence). J lost 5 bases, V lost 3 bases, and 1 base had no gene match. The length of the CDR3 is 14 residues. DNA of the CDR3: TGTGCCAGCAGCTTGGACAGGGGCAATGAAAAACTGTTTTTT. This codes for CASSLDRGNEKLFF.

This clone turned up a few times. This chain links TRBV9 with TRBJ2-7; tentative D call: TRBD2 (6 bases). The CDR3 contains 14 residues. V lost 2 bases, J lost 0 bases, and 9 bases lay in between. Per germline, CDR1 SGDLS and CDR2 YYNGEE. CDR3 in amino acids: CASSVDYSSYEQYF. For the CDR3, the DNA is TGTGCCAGCAGCGTGGACTACAGCTCCTACGAGCAGTACTTC.

This clone was seen a few times. This rearrangement joins TRBV30 to TRBJ2-2; unclear D gene. The V gene's germline CDR1 is GTSNPN and CDR2 SVGIG (reference sequence). This CDR3 is built from 14 residues. Trimming left V 3 bases short and J 3 bases short, with 11 bases between. This chain's CDR3 is CAWRTEIDTGELFF. CDR3 DNA: TGTGCCTGGAGGACCGAAATCGACACCGGGGAGCTGTTTTTT. Combining the CDR3 with reference TRBV30 and TRBJ2-2 gives the whole variable domain SQTIHQWPATLVQPVGSPLSLECTVEGTSNPNLYWYRQAAGRGLQLLFYSVGIGQISSEVPQNLSASRPQDRQFILSSKKLLLSDSGFYLCAWRTEIDTGELFFGEGSRLTVL.

The V and J genes are TRBV7-2 and TRBJ2-7; D is possibly TRBD1 (6 bases). The V gene lost 1 base and the J gene lost 5 bases, with 12 bases spanning the gap. In germline, CDR1 is SGHTA, CDR2 FQGNSA. The CDR3 consists of 14 residues. CDR3 nucleotide sequence: TGTGCCAGCAGCTTAGATACAGGGATAGACGAGCAGTACTTC. Translated: CASSLDTGIDEQYF.

This clone was counted only a few times. V is TRBV7-3 and J is TRBJ2-1, with 11 bases matching TRBD2. Germline lookup yields CDR1 SGHTA and CDR2 FQGTGA. The length of the CDR3 is 15 residues. The V gene end was trimmed by 1 base and the J gene end by 6 bases; junction bases not matched to a gene: 2. For the CDR3, the DNA is TGTGCCAGCAGCTTAAAACTAGCGGGGGTCAATGAGCAGTTCTTC. Translation gives CASSLKLAGVNEQFF.

This clone has a handful of counts. The chain combines TRBV7-2 with TRBJ2-4, with TRBD1 identical over 8 bases. Germline CDR1 is SGHTA and CDR2 is FQGNSA. Losses at the gene ends were 6 bases for V and 2 bases for J; bases not matched to a gene: 6. CDR3 length: 15 residues. CDR3 residues: CASSSDRETKNIQYF. CDR3 coding DNA: TGTGCCAGCAGTTCGGACAGGGAAACCAAAAACATTCAGTACTTC.

The V gene is TRBV4-1, the J gene TRBJ2-6; D unclear. With 2 bases removed from V and 2 bases from J, the gap between germline ends came to 10 bases. Looked up from germline, CDR1 is MGHRA and CDR2 is YSYEKL. There are 16 residues in the CDR3. CDR3 DNA sequence: TGCGCCAGCAGCCAAACCCTCCGTGCTGGGGCCAACGTCCTGACTTTC. This gives the protein CASSQTLRAGANVLTF.

The rearrangement joins TRBV29-1 to TRBJ2-7, with 9 positions matching TRBD1. Per germline, CDR1 SQVTM and CDR2 ANQGSEA. V lost 4 bases to trimming and J lost 7 bases; unmatched junction nucleotides: 8. The CDR3 spans 13 residues. CDR3 coding DNA: TGCAGCGTTGTGACAGGGGGAGAGAGGGAGCAGTACTTC. Protein product: CSVVTGGEREQYF.